This TCR beta chain comes out of a study of OX40 agonist ivuxolimab in advanced cancers. This CDR3 has 16 amino acids. CDR1 is SGHRS and CDR2 is YFSETQ in the germline V gene. Trimming stripped 3 bases from V and 4 bases from J, with 18 bases between. Assay used: immunoSEQ multiplex PCR; TCRdb lists only in-frame clones, some missing. Of tens of thousands of clones listed, roughly 89% are singletons. The rearrangement uses TRBV5-1 and TRBJ2-3, with D perhaps TRBD1 (7 bases). The receptor comes from an adult with an advanced solid tumor such as melanoma, head and neck, liver or kidney cancer. The material was CD4+ or CD8+ T cells sorted from blood, obtained in a trial of the OX40 agonist ivuxolimab. The CDR3 nucleotides read TGCGCCAGCAGCTCACTACAGGGGAGGTCATCAGATACGCAGTATTTT. It yields the protein CASSSLQGRSSDTQYF.